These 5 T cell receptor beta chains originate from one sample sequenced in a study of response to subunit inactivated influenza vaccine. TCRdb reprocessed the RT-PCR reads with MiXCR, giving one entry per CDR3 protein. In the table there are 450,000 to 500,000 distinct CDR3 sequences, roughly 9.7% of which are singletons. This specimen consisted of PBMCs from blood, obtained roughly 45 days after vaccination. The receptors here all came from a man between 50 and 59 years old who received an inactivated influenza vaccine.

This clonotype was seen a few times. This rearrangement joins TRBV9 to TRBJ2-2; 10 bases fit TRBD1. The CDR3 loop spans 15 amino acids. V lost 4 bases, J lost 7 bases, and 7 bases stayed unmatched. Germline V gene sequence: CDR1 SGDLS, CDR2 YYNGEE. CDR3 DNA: TGTGCCAGCAGCCGGGACAGGGGACGTGGCGGGGAGCTGTTTTTT. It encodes CASSRDRGRGGELFF.

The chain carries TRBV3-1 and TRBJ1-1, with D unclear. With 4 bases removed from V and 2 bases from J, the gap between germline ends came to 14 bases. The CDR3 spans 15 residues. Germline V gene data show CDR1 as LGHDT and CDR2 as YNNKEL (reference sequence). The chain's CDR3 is CASSPKGHRNTEAFF. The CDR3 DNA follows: TGTGCCAGCAGCCCCAAGGGCCACAGAAACACTGAAGCTTTCTTT.

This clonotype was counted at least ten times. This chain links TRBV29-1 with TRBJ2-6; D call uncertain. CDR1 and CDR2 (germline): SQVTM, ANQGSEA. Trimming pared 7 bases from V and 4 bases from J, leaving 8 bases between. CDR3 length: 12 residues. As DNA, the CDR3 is TGCAGCGCCGACTTGGGGGCCAACGTCCTGACTTTC. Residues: CSADLGANVLTF.

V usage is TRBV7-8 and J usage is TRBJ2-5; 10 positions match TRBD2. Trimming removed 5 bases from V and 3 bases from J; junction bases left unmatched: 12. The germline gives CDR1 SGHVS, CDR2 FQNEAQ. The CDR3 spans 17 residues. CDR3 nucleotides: TGTGCCAGCAGCCCAGCGGCTAGCGGGAGTGGTAAAGAGACCCAGTACTTC. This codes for CASSPAASGSGKETQYF.

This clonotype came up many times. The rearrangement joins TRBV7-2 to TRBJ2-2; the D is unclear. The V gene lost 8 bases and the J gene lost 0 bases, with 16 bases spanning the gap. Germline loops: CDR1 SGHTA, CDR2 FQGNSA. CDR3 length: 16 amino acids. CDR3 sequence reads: CASSIYAPPNTGELFF. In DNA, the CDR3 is TGTGCCAGCTCCATTTACGCCCCACCGAACACCGGGGAGCTGTTTTTT.